The next 26 T cell receptor beta chains were all read from a single sample in a study of blood T cells in healthy people across ages. A second PCR of about 6 to 11 cycles used a sample-barcoded 5' primer and a J-beta primer mix. TCRdb analysed the 5' RACE reads with MiXCR anew, one entry per CDR3 protein. The sample holds roughly 2 million distinct CDR3 sequences, roughly 49% seen once. Sequenced input: blood. The receptors here all came from a woman in her forties in good health.

The chain is built from TRBV20-1 and TRBJ1-2; 9 nucleotides match TRBD1. Losses at the gene ends were 5 bases for V and 4 bases for J; bases not matched to a gene: 5. CDR3 size: 13 residues. Germline lookup yields CDR1 DFQATT and CDR2 SNEGSKA (reference sequence). CDR3 in amino acids: CSARMGQGYGYTF. The CDR3 DNA reads as TGCAGTGCTCGAATGGGACAGGGCTATGGCTACACCTTC.

The chain couples TRBV20-1 to TRBJ2-6; 8 bases are a match to TRBD1. V lost 8 bases to trimming and J lost 0 bases; unmatched junction nucleotides: 12. Germline lookup yields CDR1 DFQATT and CDR2 SNEGSKA (reference sequence). The CDR3 is made up of 17 amino acids. CDR3 sequence: CSSHRTGRASGANVLTF. The CDR3 region has the DNA TGCAGTTCGCATAGGACAGGGCGAGCCTCTGGGGCCAACGTCCTGACTTTC.

CDR3 bases: TGTGCCAGCAGTTACGAGGCCAGGGGTTCAGGTACGCAGTATTTT. This sequence encodes CASSYEARGSGTQYF. The rearrangement uses TRBV6-5 and TRBJ2-3, with D possibly being TRBD1 (6 bases). V lost 2 bases and J 8 bases, leaving 17 bases between the germline ends. The CDR3 has 15 amino acids. The germline gives CDR1 MNHEY, CDR2 SVGAGI.

In its sample, this clonotype was seen a few times. The chain uses TRBV5-1 and TRBJ2-3; maybe TRBD2 (5 bases). The V end lost 2 bases, the J end lost 0 bases, and 13 bases lay between the germline ends. The CDR3 runs 16 residues. Per the germline V gene, CDR1 is SGHRS and CDR2 is YFSETQ. CDR3 nucleotides: TGCGCCAGCAGCTTAGTTGTAGCGAGAAGCACAGATACGCAGTATTTT. Its translation is CASSLVVARSTDTQYF.

This chain uses TRBV12-3 or TRBV12-4 with TRBJ2-5, with 9 bases matching TRBD1. The assigned J gene may be wrong: the sequence end matches TRBJ2-7 better. The CDR3 extends over 17 amino acids. In nucleotides, the CDR3 is TGTGCCAGCAGTTTATCAGCGCCCGGGACAGGGTTTGGCGAGCAGTACTTC. Translation: CASSLSAPGTGFGEQYF.

This clonotype was observed a single time. This chain connects TRBV5-8 to TRBJ2-1, with 8 bases lining up with TRBD1. The trim removed 6 bases at V and 4 bases at J, leaving 9 bases unmatched. Per germline, CDR1 SGHTS and CDR2 YDEGEE. The CDR3 length is 15 residues. The CDR3 loop reads CASKHDRGPYNEQFF. Here the CDR3 DNA reads TGTGCCAGCAAACACGACAGGGGACCTTACAATGAGCAGTTCTTC.

CDR3 in DNA: TGTGCCAGCGGATCGAGGGGACGCACCTACGAGCAGTACTTC. Translating gives CASGSRGRTYEQYF. This sequence joins TRBV5-6 and TRBJ2-7, with D perhaps assigned TRBD1 or TRBD2 (5 bases each). Between the trimmed V and J ends, which lost 7 bases and 2 bases, there was a span of 16 bases. The CDR3 is made up of 14 amino acids. Germline CDR1 is SGHDT and CDR2 is YYEEEE.

The chain couples TRBV2 to TRBJ1-2; 11 nucleotides agree with TRBD1. CDR1 SNHLY and CDR2 FYNNEI come from the germline V gene. CDR3 size: 15 residues. J was trimmed by 8 bases and V by 6 bases; bases with no gene match: 11. The CDR3 sequence is CASRDRGRALYGYTF. The CDR3 region has the DNA TGTGCCAGCAGGGACAGGGGGCGCGCATTATACGGCTACACCTTC.

This clonotype was counted a few times. This chain joins TRBV25-1 and TRBJ2-7, with 8 bases lining up with TRBD1. The CDR3 loop spans 14 amino acids. With 6 bases clipped from V and 2 bases from J, the junction kept 6 bases outside the gene matches. Germline V gene lookup returns CDR1 MGHDK and CDR2 SYGVNS. The CDR3 DNA is TGTGCCAGCAGAGCCCAGGGGGCGGCCTACGAGCAGTACTTC. It codes for CASRAQGAAYEQYF.

This sequence joins TRBV5-1 and TRBJ1-6, with 9 bases matching TRBD1. In germline, CDR1 is SGHRS, CDR2 YFSETQ. Trimming at V came to 3 bases and at J to 9 bases, leaving 7 bases not matched to a gene. The CDR3 sequence is 15 residues long. Written as DNA, the CDR3 is TGCGCCAGCAGCTGGACAGGGGAGGACTCTTCACCCCTCCACTTT. It encodes CASSWTGEDSSPLHF.

This clonotype was observed a few times. The CDR3 reads CASSSWTSGGTYNEQFF. The CDR3 DNA reads as TGTGCCAGCAGTAGCTGGACTAGCGGGGGGACCTACAATGAGCAGTTCTTC. The rearrangement uses TRBV27 and TRBJ2-1; 14 nucleotides line up with TRBD2. The germline V gene has CDR1 MNHEY and CDR2 SMNVEV (reference sequence). V was pared by 5 bases and J by 2 bases, with 5 bases of the junction left unmatched. The CDR3 is made up of 17 amino acids.

To note about this clonotype: This may be a read error, as it is one base from a much larger clone. The V gene is TRBV7-9, the J gene TRBJ2-1, with 11 bases lining up with TRBD2. The length of the CDR3 is 18 residues. The germline V gene has CDR1 SEHNR and CDR2 FQNEAQ (reference sequence). V lost 5 bases, J lost 0 bases, and 9 bases stayed unmatched. Here the CDR3 reads CASSRPTSGGSSYNEQFF. The CDR3 DNA reads as TGTGCCAGCAGCCGACCCACTAGCGGGGGCAGCTCCTACAATGAGCAGTTCTTC. The full variable domain, in which reference TRBV7-9 and TRBJ2-1 provide the parts outside the CDR3, is DTGVSQNPRHKITKRGQNVTFRCDPISEHNRLYWYRQTLGQGPEFLTYFQNEAQLEKSRLLSDRFSAERPKGSFSTLEIQRTEQGDSAMYLCASSRPTSGGSSYNEQFFGPGTRLTVL.

V usage is TRBV6-1 and J usage is TRBJ2-7, with D possibly being TRBD1 (5 bases). CDR3 length: 13 residues. Germline assignment: CDR1 MNHNS and CDR2 SASEGT. V was pared by 6 bases and J by 2 bases, with 11 bases between. The CDR3 DNA reads as TGTGCCAGCAGCCGGGTAGGGGCCTACGAGCAGTACTTC. This translates into CASSRVGAYEQYF.

The chain links TRBV28 to TRBJ2-4, with a possible D match to TRBD1 (6 bases). Trimming cost V 10 bases and J 6 bases, with 13 bases left between them. The CDR3 is 12 residues long. Germline CDR1 reads MDHEN; CDR2 reads SYDVKM. The CDR3 region is CATLDSLNIQYF. The DNA for the CDR3 is TGTGCCACCTTGGACAGCCTAAACATTCAGTACTTC.

The gene calls are TRBV7-2 and TRBJ2-1; 7 bases line up with TRBD1. J lost 7 bases, V lost 3 bases, and 9 bases had no gene match. CDR1 and CDR2 (germline): SGHTA, FQGNSA. The CDR3 runs 15 residues. The CDR3 loop is CASSFETGRLNEQFF. The CDR3 DNA reads as TGTGCCAGCAGCTTTGAGACAGGGAGACTAAATGAGCAGTTCTTC. The full variable domain, rest sourced from reference TRBV7-2 and TRBJ2-1, is GAGVSQSPSNKVTEKGKDVELRCDPISGHTALYWYRQSLGQGLEFLIYFQGNSAPDKSGLPSDRFSAERTGGSVSTLTIQRTQQEDSAVYLCASSFETGRLNEQFFGPGTRLTVL.

This clonotype was found a few times. The rearrangement uses TRBV6-1 and TRBJ1-2, with D possibly matching TRBD1 (5 bases). CDR3 length: 15 residues. The V gene lost 2 bases and the J gene lost 5 bases, with 15 bases spanning the gap. Germline V CDR1 and CDR2: MNHNS, SASEGT. The CDR3 loop reads CASSERAGTMYGYTF. CDR3 sequence (DNA): TGTGCCAGCAGTGAACGAGCAGGGACCATGTATGGCTACACCTTC.

The V call is TRBV29-1, the J call TRBJ2-6; D is perhaps TRBD1 or TRBD2 (5 bases each). V was pared by 1 base and J by 2 bases, with 18 bases between. The germline V gene has CDR1 SQVTM and CDR2 ANQGSEA. The CDR3 contains 18 residues. The CDR3 spells CSVEGETDYSTGANVLTF. In nucleotides, the CDR3 is TGCAGCGTTGAAGGGGAGACAGACTACTCGACTGGGGCCAACGTCCTGACTTTC.

The rearrangement joins TRBV29-1 to TRBJ1-2; a weak D match, TRBD1 (5 bases). This CDR3 is built from 12 residues. Per germline, CDR1 SQVTM and CDR2 ANQGSEA. V shed 5 bases and J shed 4 bases, with 11 bases lying between them. The CDR3 DNA follows: TGCAGCGTTCGACAGTCCGCCTATGGCTACACCTTC. Residues: CSVRQSAYGYTF.

The chain has TRBV6-6 and TRBJ2-7; D possibly matches TRBD1 or TRBD2 (7 bases each). Germline V lookup: CDR1 MNHNY, CDR2 SVGAGI (reference sequence). CDR3 size: 15 residues. V was cut by 2 bases and J by 5 bases, with 16 bases left in between. CDR3 sequence reads: CASSYADRAGDEQYF. The CDR3 region has the DNA TGTGCCAGCAGTTACGCCGACAGGGCGGGGGACGAGCAGTACTTC.

This rearrangement joins TRBV6-6 to TRBJ2-7; D not certain. Germline V CDR1 and CDR2: MNHNY, SVGAGI (reference sequence). The CDR3 spans 12 residues. V was pared by 2 bases and J by 7 bases, with 9 bases between. The CDR3 DNA reads as TGTGCCAGCAGTTACAGGGCCGATGAGCAGTACTTC. Its protein product is CASSYRADEQYF.

The V and J genes are TRBV7-9 and TRBJ1-2; the match to TRBD1 covers 9 bases. CDR1 is SEHNR and CDR2 is FQNEAQ in the germline V gene (reference sequence). The CDR3 length is 15 residues. J gave up 8 bases and V 5 bases, and 12 bases lay outside the gene matches. The CDR3: CASSPRGTGTGGYTF. As DNA, the CDR3 is TGTGCCAGCAGCCCCAGGGGGACAGGGACTGGAGGCTACACCTTC.

This CDR3 is CASSLEPTGLKNEQYF. Written as DNA, the CDR3 is TGTGCCAGCAGCTTAGAACCGACAGGGCTTAAGAATGAGCAGTACTTC. J is TRBJ2-5 and V is TRBV7-2; 7 bases align to TRBD1. Per germline, CDR1 SGHTA and CDR2 FQGNSA. Unmatched junction bases numbered 16, after V lost 1 base and J lost 11 bases. The CDR3 contains 16 residues.

The chain couples TRBV29-1 to TRBJ2-1; 8 bases align to TRBD2. With V trimmed by 2 bases and J by 0 bases, 12 bases remained unmatched. Germline assignment: CDR1 SQVTM and CDR2 ANQGSEA. This CDR3 region has 18 residues. CDR3 sequence reads: CSVESLAGAWGSYNEQFF. In nucleotides, the CDR3 is TGCAGCGTTGAAAGCCTAGCGGGCGCATGGGGCTCCTACAATGAGCAGTTCTTC.

This clonotype was detected only a few times. V and J are TRBV24-1 and TRBJ2-7; TRBD1 or TRBD2 may be the D gene (5 bases each). The assigned J gene may be wrong: the sequence end matches TRBJ2-5 better. There are 16 residues in the CDR3. Germline CDR1 reads KGHDR; CDR2 reads SFDVKD. In DNA form, the CDR3 reads TGTGCCACCAGCGACCCGGGACCAGCGAGGCAAGAGACCCAGTACTTC. Its translation is CATSDPGPARQETQYF.

This chain connects TRBV7-9 to TRBJ2-7; the D is unclear. Germline CDR1 is SEHNR and CDR2 is FQNEAQ (reference sequence). The V gene lost 7 bases and the J gene lost 3 bases, with 13 bases spanning the gap. The CDR3 sequence is 13 residues long. The CDR3 DNA reads as TGTGCCAGCAAGCCGGACGGCAGCTACGAGCAGTACTTC. This codes for CASKPDGSYEQYF.

The CDR3 sequence: CASSRGSNSNQPQHF. CDR3 DNA sequence: TGTGCCAGCAGTAGGGGATCGAATAGCAATCAGCCCCAGCATTTT. The chain uses TRBV7-2 and TRBJ1-5, with D perhaps matching TRBD1 (5 bases). Trimming removed 6 bases at V and 0 bases at J, with 12 bases between. The CDR3 has 15 residues. In germline, CDR1 is SGHTA, CDR2 FQGNSA.